Shown below are 32 T cell receptor beta chains from a single sample sequenced in a study of blood T cell repertoires in COVID-19. Clones were sequenced by immunoSEQ multiplex PCR, and TCRdb holds only the in-frame ones, with some missing. The data show some 60,000 clones, with approximately 85% seen just once and roughly 13% held by the top ten. Sequencing was done on a sample of peripheral blood. Receptors were obtained from a human donor in a cohort sampled during active COVID-19.

The chain recombines TRBV6-5 with TRBJ1-3, with D unclear. Trimming removed 2 bases at V and 0 bases at J, with 11 bases between. The germline CDR1 and CDR2 sequences are MNHEY and SVGAGI. The CDR3 runs 16 residues. CDR3: CASSYGRPGSGNTIYF. In DNA, the CDR3 is TGTGCCAGCAGTTACGGCAGGCCAGGCTCTGGAAACACCATATATTTT.

Worth noting for this clone: Other DNA sequences within the sample encode an identical CDR3. V and J are TRBV5-1 and TRBJ2-3; TRBD2 matches at 7 bases. Germline values: CDR1 SGHRS, CDR2 YFSETQ. J was trimmed by 1 base and V by 0 bases; bases with no gene match: 2. The CDR3 length is 15 residues. The CDR3 is CASSLGRGGTDTQYF. As DNA, the CDR3 is TGCGCCAGCAGCTTGGGACGGGGGGGCACAGATACGCAGTATTTT.

The rearrangement uses TRBV27 and TRBJ1-5; D ambiguous. Between the trimmed V and J ends, which lost 2 bases and 3 bases, there was a span of 11 bases. CDR3 length: 15 amino acids. CDR1 MNHEY and CDR2 SMNVEV come from the germline V gene (reference sequence). DNA for the CDR3: TGTGCCAGCAGTTTAGGTGGCAGTCCCAATCAGCCCCAGCATTTT. This translates into CASSLGGSPNQPQHF.

V gene TRBV6-6 combines with J gene TRBJ1-4; no definite D call. This CDR3 contains 14 residues. Germline CDR1 and CDR2: MNHNY and SVGAGI (reference sequence). V gave up 8 bases and J gave up 4 bases, with 14 bases separating them. The CDR3 DNA is TGTGCCAGCGCCTCGGGAGGGATTAATGAAAAACTGTTTTTT. It codes for CASASGGINEKLFF.

The table lists this clone with many counts. The chain employs TRBV6-6 and TRBJ1-1, with 8 bases matching TRBD1. V was clipped by 5 bases and J by 5 bases; unmatched bases: 10. CDR1 MNHNY and CDR2 SVGAGI come from the germline V gene (reference sequence). The CDR3 is 15 residues long. CDR3 sequence: CASSRDQGAYTEAFF. The CDR3 DNA reads as TGTGCCAGCAGTAGGGATCAGGGGGCTTATACTGAAGCTTTCTTT.

The chain links TRBV19 to TRBJ2-7, with D perhaps TRBD1 (6 bases). V lost 5 bases and J 3 bases, leaving 14 bases between the germline ends. The CDR3 is made up of 14 amino acids. CDR1 and CDR2 (germline): LNHDA, SQIVND (reference sequence). The CDR3 region is CASSWTENHYEQYF. In DNA form, the CDR3 reads TGTGCCAGTAGTTGGACAGAGAACCACTACGAGCAGTACTTC.

V gene TRBV2 combines with J gene TRBJ1-5; TRBD1 matches 7 bases. The ends lost 4 bases at V and 9 bases at J; junction bases unmatched: 6. Germline CDR1 SNHLY, CDR2 FYNNEI. The CDR3 length is 13 residues. Here the CDR3 DNA reads TGTGCCAGCAGTGGACAGGGCCGAGGGCCCCAGCATTTT. Residues: CASSGQGRGPQHF.

This clone was seen more than once but under ten times. Written as DNA, the CDR3 is TGTGCCAGCAGCAAACAACCTCCAGCCCAGGTGGGGAACACCGGGGAGCTGTTTTTT. Its protein is CASSKQPPAQVGNTGELFF. The genes are TRBV21-1 and TRBJ2-2; TRBD1, the table's D call, was not compared with the DNA. TRBV21-1 is deemed a pseudogene. This CDR3 is built from 19 residues.

For the CDR3, the DNA is TGTGCCAGCAGTTACCGTCGGGAGGCTGAAGCTTTCTTT. Protein product: CASSYRREAEAFF. The V gene is TRBV6-5, the J gene TRBJ1-1; unclear D gene. This CDR3 is 13 amino acids long. V was clipped by 2 bases and J by 6 bases, with 10 bases between them. Looked up from germline, CDR1 is MNHEY and CDR2 is SVGAGI.

This chain joins TRBV11-2 and TRBJ2-1, with D perhaps TRBD2 (7 bases). CDR3 size: 15 residues. Germline V gene sequence: CDR1 SGHAT, CDR2 FQNNGV. Trimming removed 7 bases from V and 4 bases from J, with 17 bases in between. The CDR3 DNA reads TGTGCCAGCATCCGGGGGGCCCAGGGGTACAATGAGCAGTTCTTC. It specifies CASIRGAQGYNEQFF. The full variable domain, completed using reference TRBV11-2 and TRBJ2-1, is EAGVAQSPRYKIIEKRQSVAFWCNPISGHATLYWYQQILGQGPKLLIQFQNNGVVDDSQLPKDRFSAERLKGVDSTLKIQPAKLEDSAVYLCASIRGAQGYNEQFFGPGTRLTVL.

The chain is built from TRBV6-1 and TRBJ1-5; maybe TRBD1 (5 bases). CDR1 is MNHNS, CDR2 SASEGT, per germline. This CDR3 region has 16 residues. V was shortened by 4 bases and J by 4 bases, with 17 bases between the two germline ends. This CDR3 is CASSAPLDSPNQPQHF. CDR3 nucleotide sequence: TGTGCCAGCAGTGCCCCCCTCGACAGCCCTAATCAGCCCCAGCATTTT.

This chain links TRBV19 with TRBJ1-5; D might be TRBD1 (5 bases). The germline CDR1 and CDR2 sequences are LNHDA and SQIVND (reference sequence). Trimming left V 3 bases short and J 2 bases short, with 8 bases between. This CDR3 is 14 amino acids long. Here the CDR3 reads CASSIRGRNQPQHF. In DNA form, the CDR3 reads TGTGCCAGTAGTATTAGGGGCCGCAATCAGCCCCAGCATTTT.

V gene TRBV18 combines with J gene TRBJ2-3; the D gene is possibly TRBD2 (6 bases). Trimming removed 2 bases from V and 2 bases from J, with 14 bases in between. Germline assignment: CDR1 KGHSH and CDR2 LQKENI. The CDR3 is 16 residues long. The DNA of the CDR3 is TGTGCCAGCTCACCAAGACTAGAGTCCACCACAGATACGCAGTATTTT. Encoded protein: CASSPRLESTTDTQYF.

This clone turned up a few times. This chain uses TRBV7-2 with TRBJ1-2; D is unresolved. CDR3 length equals 12 residues. Germline V gene sequence: CDR1 SGHTA, CDR2 FQGNSA. The V end was cut by 5 bases, the J end by 7 bases, with 11 bases between. In DNA, the CDR3 is TGTGCCAGCAGCCCGGGAAGGATTGGCTACACCTTC. Translating it yields CASSPGRIGYTF.

The V and J genes are TRBV19 and TRBJ2-5; unclear D gene. The CDR3 is 14 amino acids. Germline CDR1 and CDR2: LNHDA and SQIVND (reference sequence). V gave up 2 bases and J gave up 5 bases, with 12 bases separating them. This chain's CDR3 is CASSILAPGETQYF. CDR3 sequence (DNA): TGTGCCAGTAGTATACTGGCCCCCGGGGAGACCCAGTACTTC.

The chain couples TRBV19 to TRBJ2-5; a weak D match, TRBD1 (6 bases). The germline gives CDR1 LNHDA, CDR2 SQIVND (reference sequence). The V end lost 4 bases, the J end lost 1 base, and 19 bases lay between the germline ends. The CDR3 totals 17 residues. This CDR3 is CASSKEQGGMTQETQYF. In DNA, the CDR3 is TGTGCCAGTAGTAAAGAACAGGGTGGGATGACCCAAGAGACCCAGTACTTC. Full variable domain (remainder filled in from reference TRBV19 and TRBJ2-5): DGGITQSPKYLFRKEGQNVTLSCEQNLNHDAMYWYRQDPGQGLRLIYYSQIVNDFQKGDIAEGYSVSREKKESFPLTVTSAQKNPTAFYLCASSKEQGGMTQETQYFGPGTRLLVL.

This clone was seen a few times. This chain links TRBV5-1 with TRBJ2-7, with 12 bases identical to TRBD2. V lost 0 bases and J lost 0; bases outside the gene matches: 1. In germline, CDR1 is SGHRS, CDR2 YFSETQ. The CDR3 contains 16 residues. CDR3 nucleotides: TGCGCCAGCAGCTTGGGGACTAGCGGGACCTCCTACGAGCAGTACTTC. Residues: CASSLGTSGTSYEQYF.

The chain employs TRBV30 and TRBJ2-4, with 11 bases matching TRBD2. This CDR3 is built from 17 residues. After removal of 8 bases from V and 2 bases from J, the junction contained 14 bases not matched to a gene. The germline V gene encodes CDR1 GTSNPN and CDR2 SVGIG (reference sequence). The CDR3 DNA reads as TGTGCCCTCAATTCGCTAGCGGGGGGCGAGACCAAAAACATTCAGTACTTC. Protein sequence: CALNSLAGGETKNIQYF.

This clone has ten or more counts. The chain carries TRBV14 and TRBJ2-2; tentatively, D is TRBD2 (5 bases). Trimming left V 4 bases short and J 2 bases short, with 8 bases between. The CDR3 totals 14 residues. CDR1 is SGHDN and CDR2 is FVKESK in the germline V gene. CDR3 region: CASSLDYNTGELFF. Written as DNA, the CDR3 is TGTGCCAGCAGCCTCGACTATAACACCGGGGAGCTGTTTTTT.

This chain links TRBV12-3 or TRBV12-4 with TRBJ1-5; 9 nucleotides match TRBD1. The CDR3 loop spans 13 amino acids. Trimming cost V 6 bases and J 4 bases; bases outside gene matches: 1. The CDR3 loop is CASSGQGNQPQHF. Here the CDR3 DNA reads TGTGCCAGCAGCGGACAGGGGAATCAGCCCCAGCATTTT.

The J gene is TRBJ1-5, the V gene TRBV19; D unclear. There are 15 residues in the CDR3. The germline V gene encodes CDR1 LNHDA and CDR2 SQIVND (reference sequence). Trimming took 6 bases from V and 7 from J, leaving 19 bases between them. The CDR3 spells CASSPRASAQQPQHF. The DNA for the CDR3 is TGTGCCAGTAGCCCGCGGGCATCGGCTCAACAGCCCCAGCATTTT.

The rearrangement uses TRBV12-3 or TRBV12-4 and TRBJ1-5, with 7 positions matching TRBD1. The length of the CDR3 is 13 residues. Trimming cost V 7 bases and J 9 bases; bases outside gene matches: 9. DNA of the CDR3: TGTGCCAGCACCTCGCCAGGGGGTCGGCCCCAGCATTTT. It yields the protein CASTSPGGRPQHF.

V gene TRBV29-1 combines with J gene TRBJ2-7, with 9 nucleotides matching TRBD1. J gave up 0 bases and V 5 bases, and 2 bases lay outside the gene matches. Germline assignment: CDR1 SQVTM and CDR2 ANQGSEA. The CDR3 contains 13 residues. The CDR3 bases are TGCAGCGTTACGACAGGGGGCTCCTACGAGCAGTACTTC. It codes for CSVTTGGSYEQYF.

The table lists this clone with a count of one. The rearrangement joins TRBV7-9 to TRBJ2-5; tentative D call: TRBD2 (5 bases). The germline gives CDR1 SEHNR, CDR2 FQNEAQ (reference sequence). V lost 5 bases and J 4 bases, leaving 17 bases between the germline ends. CDR3 length: 15 residues. The CDR3: CASSPEGWTRETQYF. The CDR3 nucleotides read TGTGCCAGCAGCCCTGAGGGTTGGACGAGAGAGACCCAGTACTTC.

Of note for this clone: The junction differs from germline at one of its ends, possibly a read error. The V call is TRBV2, the J call TRBJ2-7; D gene ambiguous. CDR1 is SNHLY and CDR2 is FYNNEI in the germline V gene. This CDR3 region has 12 residues. CDR3 residues: CASREAVREQYF. DNA for the CDR3: TGTGCCAGCAGGGAAGCCGTGAGGGAGCAGTACTTC.

In its sample, this clone was seen a few times. J is TRBJ1-5 and V is TRBV7-9; D not resolved. Germline V gene lookup returns CDR1 SEHNR and CDR2 FQNEAQ (reference sequence). V was trimmed by 5 bases and J by 2 bases, leaving 7 bases between them. The CDR3 loop spans 13 amino acids. The CDR3 DNA reads as TGTGCCAGCAGCATAGGCGGCAATCAGCCCCAGCATTTT. Its translation is CASSIGGNQPQHF.

The gene calls are TRBV6-5 and TRBJ2-7, with a possible D match to TRBD2 (6 bases). The germline V gene has CDR1 MNHEY and CDR2 SVGAGI. The CDR3 has 16 amino acids. The germline V and J ends were trimmed by 4 bases and 0 bases, with 16 bases remaining between them. The CDR3 DNA sequence: TGTGCCAGCAGTTCGGGGGAGCAAAGGAGCTCCTACGAGCAGTACTTC. Translation: CASSSGEQRSSYEQYF.

The chain uses TRBV5-5 and TRBJ1-2; D is perhaps TRBD1 (6 bases). The CDR3 is 15 amino acids. Germline values: CDR1 SGHKS, CDR2 YYEKEE (reference sequence). Trimming pared 1 base from V and 2 bases from J, leaving 12 bases between. The CDR3 DNA is TGTGCCAGCAGCTTGACCGGACAGCCCAACTATGGCTACACCTTC. Translation: CASSLTGQPNYGYTF.

The V and J genes are TRBV5-4 and TRBJ2-5, with 9 bases that match TRBD1. CDR1 is SGHNT, CDR2 YYREEE, per germline (reference sequence). Trimming removed 3 bases from V and 5 bases from J; junction bases left unmatched: 5. The CDR3 has 14 residues. The CDR3 coding sequence is TGTGCCAGCAGCTCCGGGACAGGGACGGAGACCCAGTACTTC. Its protein is CASSSGTGTETQYF.

This rearrangement joins TRBV5-1 to TRBJ1-5, with unresolved D. Germline V gene lookup returns CDR1 SGHRS and CDR2 YFSETQ. The CDR3 runs to 15 residues. Trimming stripped 0 bases from V and 2 bases from J, with 9 bases between. CDR3 sequence: CASSLAPERNQPQHF. For the CDR3, the DNA is TGCGCCAGCAGCTTGGCACCCGAGCGCAATCAGCCCCAGCATTTT.

The chain uses TRBV6-6 and TRBJ2-3; no definite D call. V lost 4 bases and J 4 bases, leaving 12 bases between the germline ends. Germline V gives CDR1 MNHNY, CDR2 SVGAGI (reference sequence). This CDR3 has 14 amino acids. The CDR3 region has the DNA TGTGCCAGCAGTTGGGCGAACCCCGCAGATACGCAGTATTTT. Its protein is CASSWANPADTQYF.

This chain links TRBV3-1 (or the pseudogene TRBV3-2) with TRBJ2-7; D gene unclear. V lost 5 bases to trimming and J lost 5 bases, with 10 bases between them. The germline CDR1 and CDR2 sequences are LGHDT and YNNKEL (reference sequence). The CDR3 has 12 residues. CDR3 DNA: TGTGCCAGCAGCTACAGTGCCCACGAGCAGTACTTC. Amino acids: CASSYSAHEQYF.